These 4 T cell receptor beta chains share one sample of origin, sequenced in a study of T cells after yellow fever vaccination. MiXCR, run by TCRdb on the 5' RACE reads, gives a single entry per CDR3 protein. The top ten clones hold 15% to 20% of a sample with 250,000 to 400,000 distinct CDR3 sequences, approximately 4% of them seen once. Sequencing used PBMCs, obtained 15 days after the yellow fever booster vaccination. Receptors originate from a man aged 18 to 29 who received the YFV17D yellow fever vaccine.

This clonotype was seen ten or more times. The chain is built from TRBV4-3 and TRBJ2-3; weak D call: TRBD2 (5 bases). This CDR3 has 13 amino acids. Trimming shortened V by 1 base and J by 13 bases, and 15 bases separated the two germline ends. Germline V gene lookup returns CDR1 LGHNA and CDR2 YSLEER. The CDR3 sequence is CASSQAPDSQKYF. The CDR3 DNA is TGCGCCAGCAGCCAAGCCCCGGACTCCCAAAAGTATTTT.

This clonotype was counted many times. The chain joins TRBV4-3 to TRBJ1-1; D unresolved. Looked up from germline, CDR1 is LGHNA and CDR2 is YSLEER. The ends were cut back, 6 bases at V and 0 bases at J, with 14 bases in the middle. The CDR3 runs to 15 residues. The CDR3 DNA is TGCGCCAGCAGAATGACGCTCAGCATGAACACTGAAGCTTTCTTT. Translated: CASRMTLSMNTEAFF.

This clonotype was counted only a few times. This chain joins TRBV6-2 or TRBV6-3 and TRBJ2-3; D is uncertain. The germline V gene has CDR1 MNHEY and CDR2 SVGEGT. V lost 0 bases, J lost 0 bases, and 10 bases lay in between. This CDR3 region has 16 residues. CDR3 amino acids: CASSYSAESSTDTQYF. The CDR3 bases are TGTGCCAGCAGTTACTCGGCCGAGAGTAGCACAGATACGCAGTATTTT.

This chain connects TRBV21-1 to TRBJ1-5; the table's D call of TRBD1 was not tested on the DNA. TRBV21-1 has pseudogene status. The CDR3 spans 16 residues. DNA for the CDR3: TGTGCCAGCAGCAAACACCGGGACAGGGGTGGTCAGCCCCAGCATTTT. Encoded protein: CASSKHRDRGGQPQHF.